This is a list of T cell receptor beta chains from one sample in a study of OX40 agonist ivuxolimab in advanced cancers. Produced via immunoSEQ multiplex PCR; TCRdb's table is partial and in-frame only. The sample yields about 67,000 clones, 90% to 95% seen once. The sequencing used CD4+ or CD8+ T cells sorted from blood, collected in a trial of the OX40 agonist ivuxolimab. The source of these receptors is an adult with an advanced solid tumor such as melanoma, head and neck, liver or kidney cancer. Each CDR3 is given with its conserved first and last residue. A D gene is named only where the DNA matches it firmly. Clone size, where shown, is once, few, many, or a class for clones that have expanded.

j_call,clone_size,d_call,v_call,cdr3_aa,cdr3_nt
TRBJ2-7,.,.,TRBV5-8,CASSRVAGGADSYEQYF,TGTGCCAGCAGCAGGGTGGCTGGGGGTGCGGACTCCTACGAGCAGTACTTC
TRBJ2-3,.,.,TRBV28,CASTEEGGVFRTDTQYF,TGTGCCAGCACTGAGGAGGGGGGGGTCTTTCGGACAGATACGCAGTATTTT
TRBJ2-1,.,.,TRBV18,CASSSGQTSSYNEQFF,TGTGCCAGCTCATCGGGACAAACGAGCTCCTACAATGAGCAGTTCTTC
TRBJ2-3,.,.,TRBV9,CASSVEGVDTQYF,TGTGCCAGCAGCGTAGAAGGCGTAGATACGCAGTATTTT
TRBJ2-7,.,.,TRBV6-1,CASSEGRGGSYEQYF,TGTGCCAGCAGTGAAGGAAGGGGTGGCTCCTACGAGCAGTACTTC
TRBJ1-6,few,.,TRBV7-8,CASSLDRGPLHF,TGTGCCAGCAGCTTAGACCGGGGGCCCCTCCACTTT
TRBJ2-7,.,.,TRBV5-1,CASSQLQGTGEQYF,TGCGCCAGCTCCCAACTCCAGGGAACTGGCGAGCAGTACTTC
TRBJ2-7,.,.,TRBV30,CAWRLHQGYEQYF,TGTGCCTGGCGCCTCCACCAGGGGTACGAGCAGTACTTC
TRBJ2-2,.,TRBD1,TRBV7-9,CASSLRTGATGELFF,TGTGCCAGCAGCTTAAGGACAGGGGCCACCGGGGAGCTGTTTTTT
TRBJ1-2,few,.,TRBV7-9,CASSLRSYGYTF,TGTGCCAGCAGCTTGAGGTCCTATGGCTACACCTTC
TRBJ1-6,.,.,TRBV11-2,CASSLPSAPGPLHF,TGTGCCAGCAGCTTACCTAGCGCGCCCGGACCCCTCCACTTT
TRBJ1-4,.,TRBD1,TRBV29-1,CSVFRTGNEKLFF,TGCAGCGTATTTAGGACAGGGAATGAAAAACTGTTTTTT
TRBJ1-4,.,TRBD1,TRBV5-6,CASSRWGTGGEKLFF,TGTGCCAGCAGCCGCTGGGGGACAGGGGGTGAAAAACTGTTTTTT